Sequencing of this TCR beta chain was carried out in a study of T cell responses to AZD1222 COVID-19 vaccine (dated by TCRdb to 2020 to 2023). Context from the whole study: Because spike-specific TCR depth and breadth did not differ between the two schedules, AZD1222 recipients who got a second dose at roughly 4 weeks were pooled with those who got a second dose at roughly 12 weeks. Trial participants were enrolled by age into 18-55, 56-69 and 70-plus year subgroups, with approximately 160, 26 and 62 TCR-sequenced participants respectively. A total of just over 230 trial participants underwent TCR sequencing, of whom roughly 210 had received two doses of AZD1222 and about 25 had received two doses of the MenACWY control vaccine. The paper's findings and limits, for the study overall: Participants were mostly white British and included more females than males, and it was suggested by the authors that clonal diversity may have been underestimated. Epitopes outside the regions mutated in the B.1.351 and B.1.1.7 variants were reportedly recognized by nearly half of the unique spike-specific TCRs. Vaccine-associated CD4 TCRs spanned the whole spike protein, with dominant responses in regions 160-218 and 743-854. After two AZD1222 doses, spike-specific TCR breadth and depth were significantly higher than at day 0 and than in MenACWY recipients. Because no samples from the day 14 peak response were available, repertoires could be characterized only after the peak T cell response. Conclusions about previously exposed vaccinees are limited because only six or seven AZD1222 recipients were SARS-CoV-2 seropositive at baseline. In the small 56-69-year group, the increase in depth fell short of significance, most likely because of low power.

In regard to this clone: No antigen is known for it. Base qualities are not provided; no much larger clone lies one nucleotide away.

The time point tag for this specimen amounts to: baseline before first vaccination. Samples from vaccinated people were obtained from the UK trials COV001 and COV002, which included a single-blind randomized controlled phase 2/3 trial of AZD1222 (ChAdOx1 nCoV-19) in healthy adults. Trial participant PBMC samples were collected at day 0 and day 28 after the second dose for TCRbeta chain sequencing. The CDR3 regions of human TCRbeta chains were analyzed by immunosequencing. The original methods were these. TCRs in the repertoires were matched against a reference library of SARS-CoV-2-specific TCRs that had been generated with the MIRA antigen-specificity platform. Breadth meant the fraction of unique TCRs that were SARS-CoV-2-associated, whereas depth meant the fraction of total T cells that were SARS-CoV-2-associated. Each spike-specific TCR was assigned to its reactive spike region and to a CD4 or CD8 class using the MIRA data. Log10-transformed breadth and depth values were compared by one-way ANOVA with Sidak's multiple comparisons tests. TCRdb took over this immuneACCESS table, retaining in-frame rearrangements with V and J assigned. Such tables are incomplete; in checked studies, under half of the missing clones stem from an unresolved V gene, and the remainder is unexplained. The DNA gave D and trimming, while V, J and clone size come from that table. The sample table lists approximately 140,000 clones, roughly 90% of them with a count of one. The ten largest clones capture over 2.5% of the sample.

V ends up 4 bases short and J 2 bases short, with an unmatched junction base count of 5. As encoded in the germline V gene, CDR1 is LGHNA while CDR2 is YSLEER. The CDR3 has 15 amino acids, counting the end cysteine and phenylalanine. Here the CDR3 DNA is all that survives: 45 bases in frame from base 1. The input for sequencing was peripheral blood, taken on day 0 of AZD1222 vaccination. This TCR came from an adult in good health. The chain couples TRBV4-3 to TRBJ2-3; TRBD1 agrees with 8 junctional bases. The CDR3 region has the sequence CASSRMDRDTDTQYF. In nucleotides, the sequence is TGCGCCAGCAGCCGTATGGACAGGGACACAGATACGCAGTATTTT.